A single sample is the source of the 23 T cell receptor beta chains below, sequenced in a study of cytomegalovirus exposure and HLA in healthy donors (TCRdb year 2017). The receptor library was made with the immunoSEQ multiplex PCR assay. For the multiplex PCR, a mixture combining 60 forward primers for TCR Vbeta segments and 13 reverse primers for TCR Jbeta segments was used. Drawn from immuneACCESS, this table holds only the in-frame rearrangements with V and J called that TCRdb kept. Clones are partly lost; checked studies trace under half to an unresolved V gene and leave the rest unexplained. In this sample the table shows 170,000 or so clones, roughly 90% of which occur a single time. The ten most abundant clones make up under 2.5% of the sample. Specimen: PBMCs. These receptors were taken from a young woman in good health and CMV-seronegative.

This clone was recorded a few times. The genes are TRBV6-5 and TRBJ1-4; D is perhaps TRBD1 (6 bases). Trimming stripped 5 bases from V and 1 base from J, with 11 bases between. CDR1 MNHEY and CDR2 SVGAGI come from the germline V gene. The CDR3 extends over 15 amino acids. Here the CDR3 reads CASSTLQGTNEKLFF. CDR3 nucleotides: TGTGCCAGCAGTACCCTACAGGGAACTAATGAAAAACTGTTTTTT.

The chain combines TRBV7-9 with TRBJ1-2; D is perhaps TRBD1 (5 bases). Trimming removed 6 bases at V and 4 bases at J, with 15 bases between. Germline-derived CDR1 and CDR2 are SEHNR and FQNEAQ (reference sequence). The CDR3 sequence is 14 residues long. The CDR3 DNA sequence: TGTGCCAGCAGACCCGAGGGAGGGACCTATGGCTACACCTTC. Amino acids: CASRPEGGTYGYTF.

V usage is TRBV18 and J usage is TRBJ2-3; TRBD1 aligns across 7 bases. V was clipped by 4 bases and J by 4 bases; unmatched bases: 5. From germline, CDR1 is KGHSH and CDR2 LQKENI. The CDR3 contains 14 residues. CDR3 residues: CASSRDTGADTQYF. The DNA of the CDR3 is TGTGCCAGCTCACGTGACACAGGGGCAGATACGCAGTATTTT.

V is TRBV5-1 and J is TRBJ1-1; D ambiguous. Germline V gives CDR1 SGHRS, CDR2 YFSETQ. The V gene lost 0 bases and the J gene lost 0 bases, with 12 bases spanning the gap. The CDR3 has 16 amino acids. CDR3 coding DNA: TGCGCCAGCAGCTTGGGGCGGGGATTGCTGAACACTGAAGCTTTCTTT. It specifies CASSLGRGLLNTEAFF.

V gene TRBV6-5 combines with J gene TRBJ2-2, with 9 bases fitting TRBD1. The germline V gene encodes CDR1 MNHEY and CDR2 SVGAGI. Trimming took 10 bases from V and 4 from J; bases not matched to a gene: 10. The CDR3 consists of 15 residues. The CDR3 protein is CATGGGTGTTGELFF. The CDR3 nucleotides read TGTGCCACCGGAGGAGGGACAGGGACCACCGGGGAGCTGTTTTTT.

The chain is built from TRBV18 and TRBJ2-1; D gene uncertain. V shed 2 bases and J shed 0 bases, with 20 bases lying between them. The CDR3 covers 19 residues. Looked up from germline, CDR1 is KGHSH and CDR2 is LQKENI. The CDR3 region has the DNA TGTGCCAGCTCACCAGGCCCCCTGGGCCAACAGAGCTCCTACAATGAGCAGTTCTTC. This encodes CASSPGPLGQQSSYNEQFF.

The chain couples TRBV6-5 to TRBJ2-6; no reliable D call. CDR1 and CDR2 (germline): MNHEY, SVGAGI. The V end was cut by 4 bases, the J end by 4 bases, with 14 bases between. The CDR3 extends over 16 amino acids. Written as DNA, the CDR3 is TGTGCCAGCAGTTCCCGGTCCCTTATGGGGGCCAACGTCCTGACTTTC. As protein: CASSSRSLMGANVLTF.

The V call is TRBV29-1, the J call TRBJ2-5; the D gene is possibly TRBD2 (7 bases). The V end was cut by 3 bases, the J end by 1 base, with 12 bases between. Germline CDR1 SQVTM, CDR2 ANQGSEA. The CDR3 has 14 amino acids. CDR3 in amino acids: CSVDAGARQETQYF. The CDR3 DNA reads TGCAGCGTTGATGCGGGGGCCCGCCAAGAGACCCAGTACTTC. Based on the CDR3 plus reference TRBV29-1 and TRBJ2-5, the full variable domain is SAVISQKPSRDICQRGTSLTIQCQVDSQVTMMFWYRQQPGQSLTLIATANQGSEATYESGFVIDKFPISRPNLTFSTLTVSNMSPEDSSIYLCSVDAGARQETQYFGPGTRLLVL.

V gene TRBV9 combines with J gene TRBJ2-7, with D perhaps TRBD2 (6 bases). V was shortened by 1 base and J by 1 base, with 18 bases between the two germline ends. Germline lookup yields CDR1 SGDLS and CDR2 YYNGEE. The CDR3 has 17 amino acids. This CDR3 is CASSVTTPGDRSYEQYF. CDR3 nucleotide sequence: TGTGCCAGCAGCGTAACTACTCCGGGAGACCGGTCCTACGAGCAGTACTTC.

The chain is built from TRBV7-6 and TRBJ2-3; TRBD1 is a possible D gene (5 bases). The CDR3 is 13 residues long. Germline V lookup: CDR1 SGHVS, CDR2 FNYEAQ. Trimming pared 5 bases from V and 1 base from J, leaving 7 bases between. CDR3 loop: CASSQTGTDTQYF. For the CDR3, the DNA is TGTGCCAGCAGCCAGACAGGCACAGATACGCAGTATTTT.

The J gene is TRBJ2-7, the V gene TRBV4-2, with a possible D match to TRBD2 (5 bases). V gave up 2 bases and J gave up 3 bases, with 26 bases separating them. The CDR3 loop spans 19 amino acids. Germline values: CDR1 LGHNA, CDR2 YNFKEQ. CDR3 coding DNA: TGTGCCAGCAGCCAACCAGACGGGGAACTTGCAGAACGAGGCTACGAGCAGTACTTC. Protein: CASSQPDGELAERGYEQYF.

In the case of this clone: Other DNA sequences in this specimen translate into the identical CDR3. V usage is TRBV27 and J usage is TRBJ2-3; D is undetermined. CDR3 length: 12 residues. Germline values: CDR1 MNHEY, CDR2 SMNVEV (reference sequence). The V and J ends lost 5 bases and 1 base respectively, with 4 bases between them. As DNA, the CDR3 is TGTGCCAGCAGTCCTGGCACAGATACGCAGTATTTT. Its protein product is CASSPGTDTQYF.

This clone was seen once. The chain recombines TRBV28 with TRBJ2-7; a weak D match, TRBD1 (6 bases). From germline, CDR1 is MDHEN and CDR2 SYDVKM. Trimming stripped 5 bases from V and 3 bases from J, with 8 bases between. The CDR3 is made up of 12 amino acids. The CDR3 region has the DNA TGTGCCAGCAGTCCACAGGGCTACGAGCAGTACTTC. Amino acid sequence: CASSPQGYEQYF.

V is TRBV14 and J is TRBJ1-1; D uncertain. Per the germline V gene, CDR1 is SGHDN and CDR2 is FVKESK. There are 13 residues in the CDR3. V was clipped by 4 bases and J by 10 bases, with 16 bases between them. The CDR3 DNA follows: TGTGCCAGCAGCCGCCTCGCGAACCCACGAGCTTTCTTT. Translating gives CASSRLANPRAFF. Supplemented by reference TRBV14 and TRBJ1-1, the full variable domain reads EAGVTQFPSHSVIEKGQTVTLRCDPISGHDNLYWYRRVMGKEIKFLLHFVKESKQDESGMPNNRFLAERTGGTYSTLKVQPAELEDSGVYFCASSRLANPRAFFGQGTRLTVV.

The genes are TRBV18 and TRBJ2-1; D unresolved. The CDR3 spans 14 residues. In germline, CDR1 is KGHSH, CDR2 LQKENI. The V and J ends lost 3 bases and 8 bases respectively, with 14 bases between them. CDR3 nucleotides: TGTGCCAGCTCACCCCAGTTTCTCAGCGATGAGCAGTTCTTC. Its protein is CASSPQFLSDEQFF.

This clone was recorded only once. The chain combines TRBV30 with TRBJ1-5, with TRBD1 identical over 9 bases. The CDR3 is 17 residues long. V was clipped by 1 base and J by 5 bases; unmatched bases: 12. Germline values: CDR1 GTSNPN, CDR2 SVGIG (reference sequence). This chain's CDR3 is CAWSAGQGSFGDQPQHF. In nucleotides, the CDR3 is TGTGCCTGGAGTGCGGGACAGGGTTCGTTTGGGGATCAGCCCCAGCATTTT.

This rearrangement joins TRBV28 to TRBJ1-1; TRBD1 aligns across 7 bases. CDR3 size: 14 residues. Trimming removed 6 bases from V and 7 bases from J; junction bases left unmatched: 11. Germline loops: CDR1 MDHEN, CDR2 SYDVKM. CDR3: CASSKTGTGGEAFF. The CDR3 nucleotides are TGTGCCAGCAGCAAGACAGGGACCGGGGGTGAAGCTTTCTTT.

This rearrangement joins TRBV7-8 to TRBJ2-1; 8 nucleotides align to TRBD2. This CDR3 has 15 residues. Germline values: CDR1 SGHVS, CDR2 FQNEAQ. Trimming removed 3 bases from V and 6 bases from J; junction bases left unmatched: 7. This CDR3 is CASSFGTSRVNEQFF. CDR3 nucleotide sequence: TGTGCCAGCAGCTTCGGGACTAGTAGGGTCAATGAGCAGTTCTTC.

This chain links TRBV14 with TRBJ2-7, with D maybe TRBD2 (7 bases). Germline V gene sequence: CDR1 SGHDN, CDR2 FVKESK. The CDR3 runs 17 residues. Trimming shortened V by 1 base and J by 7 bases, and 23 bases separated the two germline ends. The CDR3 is CASSQGGPGGEGREQYF. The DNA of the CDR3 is TGTGCCAGCAGCCAAGGCGGACCGGGGGGCGAGGGTCGGGAGCAGTACTTC.

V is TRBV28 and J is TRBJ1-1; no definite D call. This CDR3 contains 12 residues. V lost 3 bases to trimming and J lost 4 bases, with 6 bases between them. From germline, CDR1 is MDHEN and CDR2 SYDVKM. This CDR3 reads CASSFGGTEAFF. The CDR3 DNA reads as TGTGCCAGCAGTTTCGGAGGCACTGAAGCTTTCTTT.

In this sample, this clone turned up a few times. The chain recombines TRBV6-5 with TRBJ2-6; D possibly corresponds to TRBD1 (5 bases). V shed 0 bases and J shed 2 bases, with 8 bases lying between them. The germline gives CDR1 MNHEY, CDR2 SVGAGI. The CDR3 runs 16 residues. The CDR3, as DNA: TGTGCCAGCAGTTACTCAGCAGGGACTGGGGCCAACGTCCTGACTTTC. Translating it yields CASSYSAGTGANVLTF.

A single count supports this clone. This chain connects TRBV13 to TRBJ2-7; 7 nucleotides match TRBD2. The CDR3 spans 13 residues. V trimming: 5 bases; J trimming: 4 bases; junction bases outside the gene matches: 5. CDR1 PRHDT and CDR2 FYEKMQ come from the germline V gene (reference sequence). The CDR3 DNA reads TGTGCCAGCAGCGGGACTAACCCTTACGAGCAGTACTTC. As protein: CASSGTNPYEQYF.

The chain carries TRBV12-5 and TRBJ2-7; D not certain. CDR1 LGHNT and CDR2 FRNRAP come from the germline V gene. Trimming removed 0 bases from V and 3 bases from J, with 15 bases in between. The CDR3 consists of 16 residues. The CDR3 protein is CASGLVRSATFYEQYF. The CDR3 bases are TGTGCTAGTGGTTTGGTAAGAAGCGCCACCTTCTACGAGCAGTACTTC.